A selection of T cell receptor beta chains follows, all from one sample in a study of response to subunit inactivated influenza vaccine. One entry per CDR3 protein, called by TCRdb with MiXCR from the RT-PCR reads. The sample contains 500,000 to 550,000 distinct CDR3 sequences, approximately 7.3% of which appear only once. This sample comprised PBMCs from blood, obtained approximately 25 months after vaccination. The receptors were gathered from a man between 50 and 70 years old who received an inactivated influenza vaccine. Both conserved end residues are part of each CDR3. D genes are given only for firm matches. The listing skips clone size in some rows; elsewhere it reads once, few, many or a size class.

V	size	D	J	CDR3	DNA
TRBV12-3/TRBV12-4	-	TRBD1	TRBJ2-1	CASSPDRGRYNEQFF	TGTGCCAGCAGCCCCGACAGGGGGCGCTACAATGAGCAGTTCTTC
TRBV27	-	-	TRBJ1-2	CASSLSGPFYGCTF	TGTGCCAGCAGTTTATCGGGCCCCTTCTATGGCTGCACCTTC
TRBV11-2	few	-	TRBJ1-2	CASSLVSGAGYGYTF	TGTGCCAGCAGCTTAGTGTCTGGGGCTGGCTATGGCTACACCTTC
TRBV15	-	TRBD2	TRBJ2-3	CATSIGGGAKDTQYF	TGTGCCACCAGCATAGGCGGGGGGGCAAAAGATACGCAGTATTTT
TRBV5-4	-	-	TRBJ1-1	CASSAWDTEAFF	TGTGCCAGCAGCGCATGGGACACTGAAGCTTTCTTT
TRBV20-1	-	TRBD2	TRBJ2-1	CSARTSGRGEQFF	TGCAGTGCTAGAACTAGCGGGAGAGGTGAGCAGTTCTTC
TRBV20-1	few	-	TRBJ2-5	CSARTPDTRRLETQYF	TGCAGTGCTAGAACCCCGGATACTAGGAGGTTAGAGACCCAGTACTTC
TRBV12-3/TRBV12-4	few	-	TRBJ1-3	CASSQGFTSGNTIYF	TGTGCCAGCAGCCAGGGGTTTACCTCTGGAAACACCATATATTTT
TRBV28	few	-	TRBJ1-2	CASSVTSVGSSRFYGYTF	TGTGCCAGCAGCGTTACCTCAGTGGGTTCCAGCCGCTTCTATGGCTACACCTTC
TRBV29-1	many	TRBD2	TRBJ2-1	CSVLRLAGGFDEQFF	TGCAGCGTCCTCAGACTAGCGGGAGGGTTCGATGAGCAGTTCTTC
TRBV28	-	TRBD1	TRBJ1-2	CASSLLTGNGGYTF	TGTGCCAGCAGTCTCCTGACAGGGAATGGTGGCTACACCTTC
TRBV20-1	many	TRBD2	TRBJ2-7	CSAIGTTSYEQYF	TGCAGTGCTATTGGGACTACCAGCTACGAGCAGTACTTC
TRBV5-5	-	TRBD1	TRBJ2-7	CASSPTRTGQPYEQYF	TGTGCCAGCAGCCCCACTCGGACAGGGCAGCCCTACGAGCAGTACTTC
TRBV5-1	few	-	TRBJ2-3	CASSPVQIGQTDTQYF	TGCGCCAGCAGCCCTGTACAAATAGGCCAAACAGATACGCAGTATTTT
TRBV6-2/TRBV6-3	many	-	TRBJ2-7	CASSYSPGGEQYF	TGTGCCAGCAGTTACTCGCCTGGGGGCGAGCAGTACTTC
TRBV20-1	many	-	TRBJ1-5	CSARDVQTSNQPQHF	TGCAGTGCTAGAGACGTACAGACAAGCAATCAGCCCCAGCATTTT
TRBV11-3	few	-	TRBJ1-1	CASSQSRGTEAFF	TGTGCCAGCAGCCAGAGCCGGGGGACTGAAGCTTTCTTT
TRBV12-3/TRBV12-4	few	-	TRBJ2-1	CASSFRSGPEKYNEQFF	TGTGCCAGCAGTTTTAGGTCGGGCCCCGAGAAGTACAATGAGCAGTTCTTC